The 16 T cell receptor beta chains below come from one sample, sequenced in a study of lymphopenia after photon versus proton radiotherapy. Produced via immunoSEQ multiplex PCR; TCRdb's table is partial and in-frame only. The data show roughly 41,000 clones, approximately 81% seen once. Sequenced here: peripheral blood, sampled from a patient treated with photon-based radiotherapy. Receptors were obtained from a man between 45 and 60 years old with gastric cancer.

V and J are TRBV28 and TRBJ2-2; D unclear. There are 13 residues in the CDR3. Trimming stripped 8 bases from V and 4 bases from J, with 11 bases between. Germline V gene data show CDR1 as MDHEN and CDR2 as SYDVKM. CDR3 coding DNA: TGTGCCAGCGGGAAGTCGGGCACCGGGGAGCTGTTTTTT. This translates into CASGKSGTGELFF.

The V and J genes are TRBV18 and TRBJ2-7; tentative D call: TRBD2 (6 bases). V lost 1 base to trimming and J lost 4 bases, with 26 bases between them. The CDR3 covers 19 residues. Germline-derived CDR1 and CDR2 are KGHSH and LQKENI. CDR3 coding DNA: TGTGCCAGCTCACCACGGTCTACCGGGAGACGGGATCTGGGGTACGAGCAGTACTTC. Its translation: CASSPRSTGRRDLGYEQYF.

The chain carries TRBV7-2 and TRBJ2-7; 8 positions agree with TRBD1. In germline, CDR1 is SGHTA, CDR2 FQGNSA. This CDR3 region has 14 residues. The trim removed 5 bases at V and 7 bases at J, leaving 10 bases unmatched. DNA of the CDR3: TGTGCCAGCAGCCTAACTGGACAGGGTGGGGAGCAGTACTTC. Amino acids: CASSLTGQGGEQYF.

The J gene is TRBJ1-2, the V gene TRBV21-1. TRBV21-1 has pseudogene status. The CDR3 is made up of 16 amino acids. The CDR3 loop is CASSKGPDRRNYGYTF. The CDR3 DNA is TGTGCCAGCAGCAAAGGCCCGGACCGGAGAAACTATGGCTACACCTTC.

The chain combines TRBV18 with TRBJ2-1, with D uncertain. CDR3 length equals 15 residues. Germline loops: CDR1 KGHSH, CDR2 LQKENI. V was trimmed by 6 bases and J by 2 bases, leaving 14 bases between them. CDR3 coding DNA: TGTGCCAGCTCCGTTGGTGTAGGAGCCTACAATGAGCAGTTCTTC. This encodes CASSVGVGAYNEQFF.

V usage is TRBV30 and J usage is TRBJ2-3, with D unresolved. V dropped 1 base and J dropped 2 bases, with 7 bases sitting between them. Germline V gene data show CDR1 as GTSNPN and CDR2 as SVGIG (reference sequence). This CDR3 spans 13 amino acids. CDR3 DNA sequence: TGTGCCTGGAGTGGGGCTTACACAGATACGCAGTATTTT. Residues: CAWSGAYTDTQYF.

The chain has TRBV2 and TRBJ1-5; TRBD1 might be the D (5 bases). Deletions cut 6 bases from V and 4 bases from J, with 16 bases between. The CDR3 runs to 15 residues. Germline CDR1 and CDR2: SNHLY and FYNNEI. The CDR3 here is CASRVSGTSNQPQHF. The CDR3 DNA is TGTGCCAGCAGGGTCTCTGGGACTTCAAATCAGCCCCAGCATTTT.

Here the CDR3 reads CASSQVQGGTDTQYF. In DNA form, the CDR3 reads TGTGCCAGCAGCCAAGTACAGGGGGGCACAGATACGCAGTATTTT. The chain carries TRBV14 and TRBJ2-3; TRBD1 matches 8 bases. After removal of 1 base from V and 1 base from J, the junction contained 1 base not matched to a gene. The CDR3 has 15 residues. The germline V gene has CDR1 SGHDN and CDR2 FVKESK.

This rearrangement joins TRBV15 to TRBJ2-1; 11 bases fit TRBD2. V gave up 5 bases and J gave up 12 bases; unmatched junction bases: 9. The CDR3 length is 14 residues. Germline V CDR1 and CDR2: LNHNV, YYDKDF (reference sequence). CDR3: CATSGGLAEGGQFF. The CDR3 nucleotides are TGTGCCACCAGCGGGGGACTAGCGGAGGGAGGGCAGTTCTTC.

The DNA for the CDR3 is TGTGCCAGCACGAAAACCACGCTAGCTAACTATGGCTACACCTTC. This translates into CASTKTTLANYGYTF. V and J are TRBV9 and TRBJ1-2; no clear D gene. The CDR3 spans 15 residues. CDR1 is SGDLS, CDR2 YYNGEE, per germline. V gave up 6 bases and J gave up 0 bases, with 15 bases separating them.

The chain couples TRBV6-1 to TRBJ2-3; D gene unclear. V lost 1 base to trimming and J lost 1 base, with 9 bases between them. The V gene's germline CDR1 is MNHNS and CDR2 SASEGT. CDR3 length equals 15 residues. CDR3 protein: CASSEVVSGTDTQYF. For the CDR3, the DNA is TGTGCCAGCAGTGAAGTGGTTTCTGGCACAGATACGCAGTATTTT.

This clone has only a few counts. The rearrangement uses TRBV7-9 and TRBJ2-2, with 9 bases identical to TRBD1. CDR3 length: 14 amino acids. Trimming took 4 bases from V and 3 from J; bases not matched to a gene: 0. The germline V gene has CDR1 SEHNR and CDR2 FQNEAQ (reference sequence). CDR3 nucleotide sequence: TGTGCCAGCAGCTGGGACAGGGACACCGGGGAGCTGTTTTTT. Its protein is CASSWDRDTGELFF.

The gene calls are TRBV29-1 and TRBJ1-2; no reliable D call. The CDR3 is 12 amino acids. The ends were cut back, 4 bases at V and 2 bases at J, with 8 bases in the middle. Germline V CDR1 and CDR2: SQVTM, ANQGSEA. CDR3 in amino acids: CSVVEGNYGYTF. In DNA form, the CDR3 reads TGCAGCGTTGTAGAAGGGAACTATGGCTACACCTTC.

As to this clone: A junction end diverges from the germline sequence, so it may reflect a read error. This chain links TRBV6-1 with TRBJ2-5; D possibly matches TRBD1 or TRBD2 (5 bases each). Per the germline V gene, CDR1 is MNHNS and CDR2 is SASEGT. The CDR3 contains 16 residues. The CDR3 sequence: CASREVGAGLQETQYF. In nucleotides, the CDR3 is TGTGCCAGCAGAGAAGTCGGGGCAGGGCTCCAAGAGACCCAGTACTTC.

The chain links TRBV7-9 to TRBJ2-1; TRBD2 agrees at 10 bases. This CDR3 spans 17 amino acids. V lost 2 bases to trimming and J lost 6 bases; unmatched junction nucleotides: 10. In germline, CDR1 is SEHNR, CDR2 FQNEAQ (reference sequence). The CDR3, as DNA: TGTGCCAGCAGCTTAAGATCAGGAATAGCGGGAGGCAATGAGCAGTTCTTC. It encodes CASSLRSGIAGGNEQFF.

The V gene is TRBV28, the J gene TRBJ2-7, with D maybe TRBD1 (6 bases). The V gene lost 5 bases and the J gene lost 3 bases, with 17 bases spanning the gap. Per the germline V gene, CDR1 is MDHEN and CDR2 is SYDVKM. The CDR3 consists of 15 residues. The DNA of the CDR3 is TGTGCCAGCAGTAACCAGGGGCTCTTAAACTACGAGCAGTACTTC. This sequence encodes CASSNQGLLNYEQYF.